These 32 T cell receptor beta chains came from one sample sequenced in a study of CD8 T cells in ankylosing spondylitis. General study results and limits: Several highly homologous variants made up a TCR beta motif, and this motif appeared characteristic of ankylosing spondylitis blood.

These receptors' targets are unknown. TCRdb fed the 5' RACE reads into MiXCR, producing one record per CDR3 protein. Here the sample spans around 130,000 distinct CDR3 sequences, 17% being singletons. Material for sequencing was blood, either unsorted or a sorted T cell fraction (not recorded which). The receptors come from a male donor with ankylosing spondylitis.

This clonotype was recorded many times. The gene calls are TRBV29-1 and TRBJ2-1; TRBD2 aligns across 11 bases. This CDR3 is built from 18 residues. In germline, CDR1 is SQVTM, CDR2 ANQGSEA. V was clipped by 3 bases and J by 4 bases; unmatched bases: 14. Here the CDR3 DNA reads TGCAGCGTTGAGTGGGCGTACACTAGCGGGAGTGAGTACAATGAGCAGTTCTTC. Translating it yields CSVEWAYTSGSEYNEQFF.

Concerning this clonotype itself: A read error may be the cause here, since a much bigger clone is one base away. The rearrangement joins TRBV12-3 or TRBV12-4 to TRBJ2-2; D gene unclear. This CDR3 contains 13 residues. Trimming cost V 3 bases and J 6 bases, with 8 bases left between them. CDR3 in amino acids: CASSFTTAGELFF. In DNA form, the CDR3 reads TGTGCCAGCAGTTTCACGACGGCCGGGGAGCTGTTTTTT.

This clonotype has only a few counts. This chain connects TRBV27 to TRBJ2-7; D may be TRBD2 (5 bases). Germline lookup yields CDR1 MNHEY and CDR2 SMNVEV (reference sequence). V was trimmed by 5 bases and J by 6 bases, leaving 14 bases between them. The CDR3 is 13 residues long. The CDR3 bases are TGTGCCAGCAGTCTCTACATGGGGAGCGAGCAGTACTTC. Protein product: CASSLYMGSEQYF.

The table lists this clonotype with a few counts. This rearrangement joins TRBV27 to TRBJ1-3; D gene ambiguous. The CDR3 consists of 13 residues. From germline, CDR1 is MNHEY and CDR2 SMNVEV (reference sequence). V was cut by 4 bases and J by 2 bases, with 6 bases left in between. The CDR3 reads CASSSYPGNTIYF. The CDR3 DNA is TGTGCCAGCAGTTCCTATCCTGGAAACACCATATATTTT.

The sample holds a few counts of this clonotype. The chain is built from TRBV28 and TRBJ1-5; D is ambiguous. The CDR3 runs 15 residues. V was pared by 6 bases and J by 1 base, with 13 bases between. Germline CDR1 MDHEN, CDR2 SYDVKM. The CDR3 sequence: CASSPPGVSNQPQHF. The CDR3 DNA is TGTGCCAGCAGCCCTCCAGGTGTGAGCAATCAGCCCCAGCATTTT.

The genes are TRBV11-2 and TRBJ2-5; TRBD1 matches 10 bases. Trimming removed 5 bases from V and 3 bases from J; junction bases left unmatched: 6. There are 15 residues in the CDR3. CDR1 and CDR2 (germline): SGHAT, FQNNGV. The CDR3 DNA reads as TGTGCCAGCAGCGGGTTGGACAGGGGGGAAGAGACCCAGTACTTC. Translation: CASSGLDRGEETQYF. The full variable domain, with the rest looked up from reference TRBV11-2 and TRBJ2-5, is EAGVAQSPRYKIIEKRQSVAFWCNPISGHATLYWYQQILGQGPKLLIQFQNNGVVDDSQLPKDRFSAERLKGVDSTLKIQPAKLEDSAVYLCASSGLDRGEETQYFGPGTRLLVL.

This rearrangement joins TRBV4-2 to TRBJ2-5; weak D call: TRBD2 (5 bases). V was trimmed by 4 bases and J by 3 bases, leaving 12 bases between them. In germline, CDR1 is LGHNA, CDR2 YNFKEQ. This CDR3 has 14 amino acids. This chain's CDR3 is CASSLPDGEETQYF. The DNA of the CDR3 is TGTGCCAGCAGCCTGCCGGACGGGGAAGAGACCCAGTACTTC.

The sample holds a few counts of this clonotype. This chain joins TRBV7-9 and TRBJ1-1, with D uncertain. V lost 5 bases and J 4 bases, leaving 17 bases between the germline ends. In germline, CDR1 is SEHNR, CDR2 FQNEAQ (reference sequence). The CDR3 is made up of 15 amino acids. CDR3 loop: CASSRLIEGGTEAFF. The CDR3 DNA reads as TGTGCCAGCAGCCGTCTGATCGAGGGTGGCACTGAAGCTTTCTTT.

This clonotype was observed at least ten times. The V and J genes are TRBV6-1 and TRBJ2-5; TRBD2 matches 11 bases. The junction had 5 bases not matched to a gene; V was cut back by 7 bases and J by 1 base. The CDR3 consists of 15 residues. Germline-derived CDR1 and CDR2 are MNHNS and SASEGT. This CDR3 is CASIEGLAAQETQYF. DNA for the CDR3: TGTGCCAGCATCGAGGGACTAGCGGCCCAAGAGACCCAGTACTTC.

Many counts were recorded for this clonotype. This sequence joins TRBV12-3 or TRBV12-4 and TRBJ2-4, with D possibly matching TRBD1 (5 bases). V dropped 5 bases and J dropped 7 bases, with 12 bases sitting between them. The CDR3 is 13 residues long. CDR3: CASSPPGWNIQYF. The DNA for the CDR3 is TGTGCCAGCAGTCCTCCAGGGTGGAACATTCAGTACTTC.

The J gene is TRBJ2-7, the V gene TRBV9; a possible D gene is TRBD1 (6 bases). Per the germline V gene, CDR1 is SGDLS and CDR2 is YYNGEE. V lost 3 bases, J lost 0 bases, and 10 bases lay in between. The CDR3 sequence is 14 residues long. CDR3 in DNA: TGTGCCAGCAGCGCTGGGACATTCTCCTACGAGCAGTACTTC. Translating gives CASSAGTFSYEQYF.

The V call is TRBV18, the J call TRBJ1-2; 7 bases agree with TRBD1. The CDR3 loop spans 17 amino acids. Losses at the gene ends were 0 bases for V and 0 bases for J; bases not matched to a gene: 7. The germline V gene encodes CDR1 KGHSH and CDR2 LQKENI. The CDR3 DNA follows: TGTGCCAGCTCACCACCCGGATCCCAGGGGGCTAACTATGGCTACACCTTC. Its translation is CASSPPGSQGANYGYTF.

The V gene is TRBV12-3 or TRBV12-4, the J gene TRBJ2-1, with D possibly being TRBD1 or TRBD2 (5 bases each). CDR3 size: 16 residues. V shed 5 bases and J shed 2 bases, with 16 bases lying between them. CDR3 residues: CASSVPGRVPYNEQFF. The CDR3 nucleotides read TGTGCCAGCAGTGTTCCGGGACGAGTTCCCTACAATGAGCAGTTCTTC.

This clonotype has only a few counts. The chain links TRBV27 to TRBJ2-1, with 8 bases fitting TRBD1. Looked up from germline, CDR1 is MNHEY and CDR2 is SMNVEV (reference sequence). The V gene end was trimmed by 6 bases and the J gene end by 1 base; junction bases not matched to a gene: 8. The CDR3 runs to 16 residues. As DNA, the CDR3 is TGTGCCAGCAGCTCCGACAGGGGTCCGTCCTACAATGAGCAGTTCTTC. Translated: CASSSDRGPSYNEQFF.

J is TRBJ2-1 and V is TRBV12-3 or TRBV12-4; D perhaps matches TRBD1 (6 bases). V shed 2 bases and J shed 4 bases, with 21 bases lying between them. The length of the CDR3 is 18 residues. The CDR3 bases are TGTGCCAGCAGTTTATATCCAGGGGTCGCAAGGGATTACAATGAGCAGTTCTTC. Amino acid sequence: CASSLYPGVARDYNEQFF.

The chain has TRBV2 and TRBJ1-2; D gene uncertain. The ends were cut back, 7 bases at V and 4 bases at J, with 13 bases in the middle. The CDR3 loop spans 13 amino acids. Germline V lookup: CDR1 SNHLY, CDR2 FYNNEI. The CDR3 protein is CASTGRGFYGYTF. The CDR3 coding sequence is TGTGCCAGCACCGGTCGAGGGTTCTATGGCTACACCTTC. Based on the CDR3 plus reference TRBV2 and TRBJ1-2, the full variable domain is EPEVTQTPSHQVTQMGQEVILRCVPISNHLYFYWYRQILGQKVEFLVSFYNNEISEKSEIFDDQFSVERPDGSNFTLKIRSTKLEDSAMYFCASTGRGFYGYTFGSGTRLTVV.

A few counts support this clonotype. V and J are TRBV9 and TRBJ2-5; D perhaps matches TRBD1 (6 bases). The germline gives CDR1 SGDLS, CDR2 YYNGEE. The CDR3 consists of 16 residues. With 0 bases removed from V and 5 bases from J, the gap between germline ends came to 17 bases. The CDR3 protein is CASSVDGQLSQETQYF. CDR3 nucleotides: TGTGCCAGCAGCGTAGATGGACAGCTAAGCCAGGAGACCCAGTACTTC.

The rearrangement links TRBV13 to TRBJ2-1; 7 bases align to TRBD2. The CDR3 is 12 amino acids. Trimming at V came to 5 bases and at J to 9 bases, leaving 4 bases not matched to a gene. Germline V gene sequence: CDR1 PRHDT, CDR2 FYEKMQ (reference sequence). The DNA for the CDR3 is TGTGCCAGCAGCCGAAGCGGGACTGAGCAGTTCTTC. Translating gives CASSRSGTEQFF.

This clonotype was picked up many times. One end of the junction does not line up with germline, which may come from a read error. CDR3 DNA: TGTGCTAGCAGCTTAGACCAGTACAATGAGCAGTTCTTC. This translates into CASSLDQYNEQFF. This chain joins TRBV7-7 and TRBJ2-1; D gene ambiguous. This CDR3 contains 13 residues. CDR1 and CDR2 (germline): SSHAT, FNYEAQ (reference sequence).

In this sample, this clonotype turned up a few times. CDR3 DNA sequence: TGTGCCAGCAGCTTCCCCCTAGCGGGAGAAGTGGTCGAGCAGTACTTC. Protein: CASSFPLAGEVVEQYF. The chain couples TRBV5-4 to TRBJ2-7; 10 positions match TRBD2. The V segment lost 2 bases and the J segment 6 bases; nucleotides outside the gene matches: 11. In germline, CDR1 is SGHNT, CDR2 YYREEE (reference sequence). The CDR3 covers 16 residues.

The gene calls are TRBV5-6 and TRBJ2-5; D is undetermined. Germline V gene data show CDR1 as SGHDT and CDR2 as YYEEEE. Trimming took off 0 bases at V and 9 bases at J, with 15 bases between the two ends. CDR3 length: 14 residues. The CDR3 reads CASSLDVSAMAQYF. The CDR3 nucleotides are TGTGCCAGCAGCTTGGACGTTTCTGCGATGGCCCAGTACTTC.

This clonotype was found a few times. The chain employs TRBV27 and TRBJ1-5, with D hard to call. V was shortened by 5 bases and J by 9 bases, with 14 bases between the two germline ends. The germline V gene encodes CDR1 MNHEY and CDR2 SMNVEV (reference sequence). The CDR3 is 13 amino acids. The CDR3 spells CASSHTALGPQHF. CDR3 coding DNA: TGTGCCAGCAGTCACACAGCACTCGGGCCCCAGCATTTT.

The CDR3 here is CASSDFAGPHYEQYF. The CDR3 region has the DNA TGTGCCAGCAGCGATTTCGCAGGGCCGCACTACGAGCAGTACTTC. The chain employs TRBV7-9 and TRBJ2-7; D is possibly TRBD1 (5 bases). V was clipped by 5 bases and J by 3 bases, with 17 bases between them. The V gene's germline CDR1 is SEHNR and CDR2 FQNEAQ (reference sequence). There are 15 residues in the CDR3.

This rearrangement joins TRBV13 to TRBJ2-5; no clear D. Germline V lookup: CDR1 PRHDT, CDR2 FYEKMQ (reference sequence). This CDR3 is built from 13 residues. The V end was cut by 2 bases, the J end by 5 bases, with 9 bases between. The CDR3 DNA is TGTGCCAGCAGCTTAAGGAGAAAGGAGACCCAGTACTTC. This translates into CASSLRRKETQYF.

A note on this clonotype: The junction departs from germline at one end; a sequencing error may be responsible. The chain employs TRBV12-3 or TRBV12-4 and TRBJ2-5, with 11 bases identical to TRBD2. This CDR3 has 16 amino acids. CDR3 DNA sequence: TGTGCCAGCAGTCTAGCATCCCCCCTAGCGGGAGGAGTCCAGTACTTC. Its translation: CASSLASPLAGGVQYF.

The chain recombines TRBV12-3 or TRBV12-4 with TRBJ1-1; TRBD1 is a possible D gene (5 bases). Trimming pared 7 bases from V and 2 bases from J, leaving 8 bases between. The CDR3 length is 12 residues. The CDR3: CASTDSNTEAFF. DNA for the CDR3: TGTGCCAGCACCGACAGCAACACTGAAGCTTTCTTT.

This chain connects TRBV7-8 to TRBJ1-4; D not resolved. The length of the CDR3 is 14 residues. V gave up 4 bases and J gave up 6 bases, with 12 bases separating them. Looked up from germline, CDR1 is SGHVS and CDR2 is FQNEAQ. This CDR3 is CASSSGSSYEKLFF. DNA of the CDR3: TGTGCCAGCAGCTCTGGGAGTTCTTATGAAAAACTGTTTTTT.

This clonotype came up a few times. This chain uses TRBV7-9 with TRBJ2-7, with 7 bases aligning to TRBD2. The trim removed 3 bases at V and 2 bases at J, leaving 4 bases unmatched. Germline lookup yields CDR1 SEHNR and CDR2 FQNEAQ (reference sequence). The CDR3 loop spans 14 amino acids. The CDR3 protein is CASSFSGPAYEQYF. As DNA, the CDR3 is TGTGCCAGCAGCTTTAGCGGGCCCGCCTACGAGCAGTACTTC.

There are many counts of this clonotype. The chain uses TRBV29-1 and TRBJ2-3; the D gene is possibly TRBD2 (6 bases). V was shortened by 4 bases and J by 2 bases, with 13 bases between the two germline ends. CDR3 size: 14 residues. Germline V gene lookup returns CDR1 SQVTM and CDR2 ANQGSEA. The CDR3 DNA reads as TGCAGCGTTGTTGGGCGGGACTTCACAGATACGCAGTATTTT. It is translated as CSVVGRDFTDTQYF.

This clonotype showed up just a few times. This chain links TRBV10-3 with TRBJ2-1; unclear D gene. Trimming removed 11 bases from V and 0 bases from J, with 11 bases in between. Looked up from germline, CDR1 is ENHRY and CDR2 is SYGVKD. The CDR3 has 13 residues. Here the CDR3 reads CASISGSYNEQFF. In DNA, the CDR3 is TGTGCCTCGATATCGGGCTCCTACAATGAGCAGTTCTTC.

The V and J genes are TRBV11-1 and TRBJ2-2, with D perhaps matching TRBD1 (6 bases). The CDR3 runs 19 residues. Per germline, CDR1 SGHAT and CDR2 FQDESV (reference sequence). Trimming stripped 4 bases from V and 2 bases from J, with 23 bases between. CDR3 DNA sequence: TGTGCCAGCAGCTCAGATGGGAGTACAGGGATATTTAACACCGGGGAGCTGTTTTTT. This codes for CASSSDGSTGIFNTGELFF.

This clonotype was observed a handful of times. CDR3 protein: CASSDTGTARLSAKNIQYF. The CDR3 coding sequence is TGTGCCAGCAGCGACACCGGGACAGCAAGGTTATCAGCCAAAAACATTCAGTACTTC. The V and J genes are TRBV3-1 and TRBJ2-4; 7 positions agree with TRBD1. CDR1 and CDR2 (germline): LGHDT, YNNKEL (reference sequence). J was trimmed by 0 bases and V by 5 bases; bases with no gene match: 16. The length of the CDR3 is 19 residues.